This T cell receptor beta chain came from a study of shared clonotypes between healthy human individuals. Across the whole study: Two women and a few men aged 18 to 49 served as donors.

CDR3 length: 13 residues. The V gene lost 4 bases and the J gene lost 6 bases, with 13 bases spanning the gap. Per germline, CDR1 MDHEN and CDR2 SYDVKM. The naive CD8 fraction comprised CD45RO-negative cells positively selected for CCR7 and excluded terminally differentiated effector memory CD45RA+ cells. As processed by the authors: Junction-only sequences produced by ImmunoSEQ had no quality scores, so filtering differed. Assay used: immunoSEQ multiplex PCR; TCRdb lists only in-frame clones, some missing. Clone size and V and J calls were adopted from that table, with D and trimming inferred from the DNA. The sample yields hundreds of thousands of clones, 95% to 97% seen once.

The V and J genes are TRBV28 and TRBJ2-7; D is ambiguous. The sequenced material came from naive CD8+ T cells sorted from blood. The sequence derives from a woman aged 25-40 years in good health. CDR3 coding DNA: TGTGCCAGCAGTTCCCTTCAGGTTTCCGAGCAGTACTTC. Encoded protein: CASSSLQVSEQYF.